Below, 13 T cell receptor beta chains from the same sample are listed, as sequenced in a study of early T cells in non-severe SARS-CoV-2 infection. TCRdb processed the 5' RACE reads anew with MiXCR; each CDR3 protein has one entry. In the table there are over 55,000 distinct CDR3 sequences, over 10% of which are singletons. The sample was whole blood. Receptor source: an adult who was a healthcare worker with PCR-confirmed SARS-CoV-2 infection or an uninfected control (not recorded which).

This clonotype showed up just a few times. This chain uses TRBV27 with TRBJ2-4, with TRBD2 as a possible D gene (6 bases). Trimming stripped 2 bases from V and 8 bases from J, with 13 bases between. CDR3 length: 14 amino acids. From germline, CDR1 is MNHEY and CDR2 SMNVEV (reference sequence). CDR3 nucleotides: TGTGCCAGCAGTTTAGGGTTGGAGGGAGACATTCAGTACTTC. It specifies CASSLGLEGDIQYF.

This clonotype was seen repeatedly, ten times or more. The V gene is TRBV27, the J gene TRBJ1-2, with D possibly TRBD1 on 6 matching bases. V lost 5 bases and J lost 4, with 17 bases in between. CDR1 and CDR2 from the germline V gene are MNHEY and SMNVEV (reference sequence). There are 15 residues in the CDR3. This CDR3 is CASSPTGLGGYGYTF. In DNA form, the CDR3 reads TGTGCCAGCAGTCCTACAGGGTTGGGGGGCTATGGCTACACCTTC.

This clonotype was recorded many times. The chain has TRBV10-2 and TRBJ1-5; D unclear. This CDR3 has 14 amino acids. Germline V gene sequence: CDR1 WSHSY, CDR2 SAAADI. The ends were cut back, 2 bases at V and 6 bases at J, with 11 bases in the middle. The CDR3 DNA sequence: TGCGCCAGCAGTGAGGTAGCAGTGGGTCAGCCCCAGCATTTT. Protein sequence: CASSEVAVGQPQHF.

The chain links TRBV29-1 to TRBJ2-7, with D tentatively TRBD2 (5 bases). Trimming removed 5 bases at V and 1 base at J, with 6 bases between. Looked up from germline, CDR1 is SQVTM and CDR2 is ANQGSEA. This CDR3 spans 11 amino acids. In DNA form, the CDR3 reads TGCAGCGTTAGGACTTCCTACGAGCAGTACTTC. Translated, it gives CSVRTSYEQYF.

In this sample, this clonotype turned up many times. V and J are TRBV7-3 and TRBJ2-3; 9 bases are a match to TRBD1. The trim removed 4 bases at V and 3 bases at J, leaving 8 bases unmatched. The CDR3 loop spans 16 amino acids. Germline CDR1 reads SGHTA; CDR2 reads FQGTGA. CDR3 nucleotide sequence: TGTGCCAGCAGCTCTCCCACAGGGGGCGTGACAGATACGCAGTATTTT. Translation gives CASSSPTGGVTDTQYF.

This clonotype was picked up a small number of times. This chain connects TRBV5-1 to TRBJ2-1; tentative D call: TRBD1 (5 bases). The CDR3 is made up of 14 amino acids. The germline V and J ends were trimmed by 0 bases and 4 bases, with 8 bases remaining between them. Germline values: CDR1 SGHRS, CDR2 YFSETQ. CDR3 loop: CASSLGQLYNEQFF. CDR3 in DNA: TGCGCCAGCAGCTTGGGACAGCTATACAATGAGCAGTTCTTC.

This clonotype has ten or more counts. The CDR3 DNA is TGCGCCAGCAGCTCCTCGGGCCCACGGAACGAGCAGTACTTC. This gives the protein CASSSSGPRNEQYF. V gene TRBV5-1 combines with J gene TRBJ2-7; D remains ambiguous. The CDR3 has 14 amino acids. Trimming removed 3 bases from V and 5 bases from J, with 15 bases in between. Germline V lookup: CDR1 SGHRS, CDR2 YFSETQ.

In this sample, this clonotype turned up many times. This chain links TRBV10-2 with TRBJ2-2; a possible D gene is TRBD1 (5 bases). CDR3 length: 13 residues. The germline gives CDR1 WSHSY, CDR2 SAAADI. V was pared by 10 bases and J by 1 base, with 10 bases between. The CDR3 sequence is CATDRQNTGELFF. As DNA, the CDR3 is TGCGCCACCGACAGACAGAACACCGGGGAGCTGTTTTTT.

At least ten counts were recorded for this clonotype. The chain links TRBV13 to TRBJ1-4; no clear D. V shed 4 bases and J shed 5 bases, with 14 bases lying between them. From germline, CDR1 is PRHDT and CDR2 FYEKMQ (reference sequence). The CDR3 covers 15 residues. CDR3 nucleotide sequence: TGTGCCAGCAGCTCCCGAGAACAGACGAATGAAAAACTGTTTTTT. Translating gives CASSSREQTNEKLFF.

V and J are TRBV9 and TRBJ2-7, with 7 bases fitting TRBD1. Per germline, CDR1 SGDLS and CDR2 YYNGEE. V lost 3 bases to trimming and J lost 6 bases; unmatched junction nucleotides: 6. This CDR3 is built from 13 residues. The CDR3 sequence is CASSDVPGGEQYF. The DNA for the CDR3 is TGTGCCAGCAGCGACGTACCAGGGGGCGAGCAGTACTTC.

The sample holds many counts of this clonotype. V and J are TRBV29-1 and TRBJ2-5, with TRBD2 matching over 7 bases. Germline-derived CDR1 and CDR2 are SQVTM and ANQGSEA. This CDR3 contains 14 residues. V lost 1 base to trimming and J lost 1 base; unmatched junction nucleotides: 3. In DNA form, the CDR3 reads TGCAGCGTTGAAGGCGGGGGACCCCAAGAGACCCAGTACTTC. The encoded protein is CSVEGGGPQETQYF.

This clonotype was seen at least ten times. The V and J genes are TRBV7-9 and TRBJ1-5; 7 bases map to TRBD1. The CDR3 is 13 residues long. Germline V gene sequence: CDR1 SEHNR, CDR2 FQNEAQ (reference sequence). With V trimmed by 2 bases and J by 5 bases, 0 bases remained unmatched. CDR3 loop: CASSLTGDQPQHF. The CDR3, as DNA: TGTGCCAGCAGCTTAACAGGGGATCAGCCCCAGCATTTT.

The rearrangement links TRBV12-5 to TRBJ2-1; tentatively, D is TRBD2 (5 bases). The CDR3 spans 13 residues. Trimming stripped 1 base from V and 7 bases from J, with 8 bases between. Germline CDR1 and CDR2: LGHNT and FRNRAP. This CDR3 is CASGLGGANEQFF. Written as DNA, the CDR3 is TGTGCTAGTGGTTTGGGGGGAGCAAATGAGCAGTTCTTC.